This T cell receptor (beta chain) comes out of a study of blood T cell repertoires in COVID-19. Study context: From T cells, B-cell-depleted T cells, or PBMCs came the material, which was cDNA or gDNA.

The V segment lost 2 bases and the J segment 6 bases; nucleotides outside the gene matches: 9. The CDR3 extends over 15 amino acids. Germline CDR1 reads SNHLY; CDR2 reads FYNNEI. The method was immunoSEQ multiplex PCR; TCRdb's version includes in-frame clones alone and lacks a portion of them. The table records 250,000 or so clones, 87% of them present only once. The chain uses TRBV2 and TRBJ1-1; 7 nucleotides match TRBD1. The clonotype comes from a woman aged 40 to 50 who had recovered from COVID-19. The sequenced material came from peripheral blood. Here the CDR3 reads CASSEYRGRGAEAFF. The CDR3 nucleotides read TGTGCCAGCAGTGAATACAGGGGACGCGGAGCTGAAGCTTTCTTT.